This TCR beta chain stems from a study of cytomegalovirus exposure and HLA in healthy donors. Use of 60 Vbeta and 13 Jbeta primers characterized the PCR. Measured with immunoSEQ multiplex PCR; TCRdb has only the in-frame clones, and not every one. The data show 140,000 to 150,000 clones, around 77% seen once. Regarding the study as a whole: Productive rates of about 90% or about 30% were seen for most TCR beta V segments in an earlier analysis. Presence/absence analyses supposed approximately even sequencing depth among donors. V- and J-gene trimming of TCR beta was linked (in a later analysis) to a missense DCLRE1C variant.

From germline, CDR1 is SGHVT and CDR2 SQSDAQ. V gave up 1 base and J gave up 0 bases, with 10 bases separating them. The CDR3 consists of 15 residues. Points on this clone: Antigen: not known.

Sequencing was carried out using PBMCs. The J gene is TRBJ2-7, the V gene TRBV7-4; possibly TRBD1 for D (5 bases). The clonotype was recovered from a woman aged 40 to 50 in good health and CMV-seropositive. The CDR3 sequence: CASSLVLQDSYEQYF. The CDR3 DNA is TGTGCCAGCAGCTTAGTTTTACAGGACTCCTACGAGCAGTACTTC.